This T cell receptor (beta chain) was recovered during a study of blood T cell repertoires in COVID-19. The wider study: The United States, Italy and Spain were the sources of the acute and convalescent COVID-19 samples. Sources were T cells, B-cell-depleted T cells, or PBMCs; the material itself was cDNA or gDNA.

The CDR3 consists of 15 residues. Germline CDR1 reads SGHTA; CDR2 reads FQGNSA. V trimming: 7 bases; J trimming: 6 bases; junction bases outside the gene matches: 13. The assay was immunoSEQ multiplex PCR, and TCRdb's table has in-frame clones only and misses some. The sample holds fewer than 80,000 clones, roughly 80% seen once. The source is an elderly woman with acute or convalescent COVID-19. Sequencing input: peripheral blood. The V and J genes are TRBV7-2 and TRBJ1-2; 8 bases align to TRBD1. The CDR3 DNA follows: TGTGCCAGCACACCTACCGGGACAGGCAAAAATGGCTACACCTTC. This codes for CASTPTGTGKNGYTF.